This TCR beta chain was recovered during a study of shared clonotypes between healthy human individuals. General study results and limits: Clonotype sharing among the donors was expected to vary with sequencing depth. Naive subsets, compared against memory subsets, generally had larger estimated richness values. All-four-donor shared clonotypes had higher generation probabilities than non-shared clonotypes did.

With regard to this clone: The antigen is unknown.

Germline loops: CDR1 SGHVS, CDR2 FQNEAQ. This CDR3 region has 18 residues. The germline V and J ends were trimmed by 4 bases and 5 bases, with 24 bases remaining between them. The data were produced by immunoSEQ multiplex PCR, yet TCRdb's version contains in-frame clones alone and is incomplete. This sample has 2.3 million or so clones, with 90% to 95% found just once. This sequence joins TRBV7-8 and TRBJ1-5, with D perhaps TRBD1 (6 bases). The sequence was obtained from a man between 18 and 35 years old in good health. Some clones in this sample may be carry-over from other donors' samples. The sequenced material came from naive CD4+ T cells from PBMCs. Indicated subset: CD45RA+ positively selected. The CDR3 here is CASSYLYRDRLFHQPQHF. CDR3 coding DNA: TGTGCCAGCAGCTACCTTTACAGGGACCGACTGTTCCATCAGCCCCAGCATTTT.